The source of this T cell receptor beta chain is a study of neurological immune-mediated disorders. The cDNA came from 5'RACE, which used 10-nucleotide random UMIs. TCRdb reprocessed the 5' RACE reads via MiXCR and lists one record per CDR3 protein. The sample records about 60,000 distinct CDR3 sequences, roughly 9.8% being singletons. In germline, CDR1 is MNHNS, CDR2 SASEGT. The V end was cut by 5 bases, the J end by 4 bases, with 14 bases between. The CDR3 consists of 15 residues. Time point reported: longitudinal time-point 2. This TCR was sampled from a young man in good health. The chain couples TRBV6-1 to TRBJ2-2; possibly TRBD1 for D (5 bases). The sample was PBMCs. The CDR3 DNA reads TGTGCCAGCAGTTGGGGCGGATTTGGCACCGGGGAGCTGTTTTTT. Translation: CASSWGGFGTGELFF.